This T cell receptor beta chain came from a study of Tregs in tolerant kidney transplant recipients. J lost 6 bases, V lost 4 bases, and 7 bases had no gene match. This CDR3 contains 15 residues. The germline CDR1 and CDR2 sequences are SGHTA and FQGNSA. In the case of this clone: Its antigen is not identified. Read coverage stops 3 residues before the CDR3 terminus; the germline J gene supplies the remainder. This sample also contains other DNA sequences that code for the same CDR3.

The nonmyeloablative bone marrow transplants came from related graft donors, with transient mixed chimerism. Thawed PBMCs were FACS-sorted into unstimulated CD4+CD25+CD127- regulatory T cells, CD4+CD25- non-regulatory cells, CD4 and CD8 cells. Sequencing was performed with immunoSEQ multiplex PCR; in TCRdb, only in-frame clones are kept and a portion is missing. Found here are roughly 15,000 clones; the top ten clones hold about 26%. Study-wide results and limits: Nucleotide sequences could not be compared across some patients' samples due to primer changes. The small number of patients limits these findings pending further validation.

Sequencing used CD8+ T cells from blood (PBMCs), obtained 6 months after the transplant. The TCR was taken from a human patient who received a combined kidney and bone marrow transplant. These T cells may partly come from the graft donor. The chain recombines TRBV7-2 with TRBJ2-7; TRBD2 aligns across 12 bases. The CDR3 here is CASSYGLAGSLEQYF. CDR3 DNA, as far as it was read: TGTGCCAGCAGCTATGGACTAGCGGGGTCCCTCGAG.